Sequencing of this TCR beta chain was carried out in a study of OX40 agonist ivuxolimab in advanced cancers. Study background: Allowance was made for prior anti-PD-1, anti-PD-L1 or anti-CTLA-4 therapy, and 40% to 45% had some. Overall study results and limits: Average numbers of expanded clones were greater in CD8+ T cells than in CD4+.

Patients were ineligible given autoimmune disease history or systemic immunosuppression. V lost 1 base, J lost 1 base, and 9 bases lay in between. The CDR3 spans 15 residues. The germline V gene has CDR1 MGHRA and CDR2 YSYEKL. The protocol was immunoSEQ multiplex PCR, while the TCRdb copy is restricted to in-frame clones and leaves out a portion. The sample has tens of thousands of clones, about 88% seen once. For this clone: What it binds is unknown.

The source of this sequence is an adult with an advanced solid tumor such as melanoma, head and neck, liver or kidney cancer. The specimen was CD4+ or CD8+ T cells sorted from blood, collected in a trial of the OX40 agonist ivuxolimab. This chain links TRBV4-1 with TRBJ2-3; D ambiguous. In DNA, the CDR3 is TGCGCCAGCAGCCAAGGGTTGTACGGCACAGATACGCAGTATTTT. Translated: CASSQGLYGTDTQYF.